Listed below are T cell receptor beta chains from one sample, sequenced in a study of blood T cell repertoires in COVID-19. Profiled with immunoSEQ multiplex PCR; TCRdb holds only in-frame clones, not every one. The repertoire holds approximately 230,000 clones, with just under 85% as singletons. The sample consisted of peripheral blood. The receptors here all came from a man at least 80 years old with acute or convalescent COVID-19. Both conserved end residues are part of each CDR3. A D gene is named only where the DNA matches it firmly. Part of the rows lack a size; the others show once, few, many or a class for expanded clones.

size	V	D	J	DNA	CDR3
-	TRBV6-1	-	TRBJ2-7	TGTGCCAGCAGTGAGGACAAGGCCTACGAGCAGTACTTC	CASSEDKAYEQYF
-	TRBV28	-	TRBJ1-5	TGTGCCAGCAGTTTATGGCGGACAGCCTTCAATCAGCCCCAGCATTTT	CASSLWRTAFNQPQHF
-	TRBV20-1	-	TRBJ1-5	TGCAGTGCCTCCCAAAGGGGGCCCCAGCATTTT	CSASQRGPQHF
-	TRBV15	-	TRBJ2-2	TGTGCCACCAGCAGAGGGTGGCGGGCTTACAGAAACACCGGGGAGCTGTTTTTT	CATSRGWRAYRNTGELFF
-	TRBV6-4	-	TRBJ2-7	TGTGCCACGCTTTCACCGGGACACCCCTACGAGCAGTACTTC	CATLSPGHPYEQYF
few	TRBV5-4	-	TRBJ2-7	TGTGCCAGCAGCCTTGGAGGGGACTACGAGCAGTACTTC	CASSLGGDYEQYF
-	TRBV20-1	TRBD1	TRBJ2-7	TGCAGTGCTAGTCGCGGACAGGGGTATACCTACGAGCAGTACTTC	CSASRGQGYTYEQYF
-	TRBV10-3	-	TRBJ1-5	TGTGCCATCAGTGAGCGGGGGTATCAGCCCCAGCATTTT	CAISERGYQPQHF
-	TRBV7-9	-	TRBJ2-1	TGTGCCAGCAGCTTAGGGACAATAGGGCAGTTCTTC	CASSLGTIGQFF
-	TRBV2	TRBD2	TRBJ2-7	TGTGCCAGCACCAAAAGCGGGAGCGGGGGGTCTTACGAGCAGTACTTC	CASTKSGSGGSYEQYF
-	TRBV5-4	TRBD2	TRBJ2-5	TGTGCCAGCAGCTACATAGCGGGGGGTGGGGAGACCCAGTACTTC	CASSYIAGGGETQYF
-	TRBV5-1	-	TRBJ2-7	TGCGCCAGCAGCCTGTATGAGGCCTACGAGCAGTACTTC	CASSLYEAYEQYF
-	TRBV19	TRBD2	TRBJ2-7	TGTGCCAGTACCCCCGGAAGGGGCGGGGGCTACGAGCAGTACTTC	CASTPGRGGGYEQYF
-	TRBV19	-	TRBJ1-4	TGTGCCAGTAGTATCTCCGGGCCGGGGATACAACGGGCTAATGAAAAACTGTTTTTT	CASSISGPGIQRANEKLFF
few	TRBV5-1	TRBD2	TRBJ2-7	TGCGCCAGCCGGACTAGCGGGAGCTCATGGGGGGAGCAGTACTTC	CASRTSGSSWGEQYF
-	TRBV5-1	-	TRBJ1-6	TGCGCCAGCAGCCCTACTTCAGGAAGTGATAATTCACCCCTCCACTTT	CASSPTSGSDNSPLHF
-	TRBV7-3	-	TRBJ1-1	TGTGCCAGCAGCTTATTCCAGAACACTGAAGCTTTCTTT	CASSLFQNTEAFF
-	TRBV9	TRBD2	TRBJ2-2	TGTGCCAGCAGCTTACCCGGGACTATGAACACCGGGGAGCTGTTTTTT	CASSLPGTMNTGELFF
-	TRBV28	TRBD2	TRBJ2-1	TGTGCCAGCAGCGCTCGCTGGGGACTAGCGGGGACCTACAATGAGCAGTTCTTC	CASSARWGLAGTYNEQFF
-	TRBV6-4	TRBD2	TRBJ2-2	TGTGCCAGCCCAAGAAAAACCGGGACTAGCGGGAGAAGTTTCGGGGAGCTGTTTTTT	CASPRKTGTSGRSFGELFF
-	TRBV18	TRBD1	TRBJ2-7	TGTGCCAGCTCCCGGGACAGTTCCAGCTCCTACGAGCAGTACTTC	CASSRDSSSSYEQYF
-	TRBV28	TRBD1	TRBJ1-5	TGTGCCACCCTGGACAGGGGGTATCAGCCCCAGCATTTT	CATLDRGYQPQHF
-	TRBV5-4	-	TRBJ2-7	TGTGCCAGCAGCTTGGCCTGGAAGAGGCACGAGCAGTACTTC	CASSLAWKRHEQYF
once	TRBV19	TRBD1	TRBJ2-7	TGTGCCAGTAGTATTGGGGGACAGGGAACCTACGAGCAGTACTTC	CASSIGGQGTYEQYF